The rows below give T cell receptor beta chains drawn from one sample of a study of shared clonotypes between healthy human individuals. Profiling relied on immunoSEQ multiplex PCR, and the TCRdb table lists in-frame clones only, not all of them. Counted here are a few hundred thousand clones, around 78% occurring once; the ten biggest clones make up approximately 12%. Sequencing was performed on PBMCs. The source is a woman in her 40s in good health. Some clones in this sample may be carry-over from other donors' samples. CDR3s include the opening cysteine and the closing phenylalanine or tryptophan. D genes are given only for firm matches. The listing skips clone size in some rows; elsewhere it reads once, few, many or a size class.

abundance: .
d_gene: .
j_gene: TRBJ2-1
v_gene: TRBV29-1
CDR3aa: CSVQVYSYNEQFF
CDR3nt: TGCAGCGTTCAGGTGTACTCCTACAATGAGCAGTTCTTC

abundance: .
d_gene: TRBD1
j_gene: TRBJ2-1
v_gene: TRBV6-4
CDR3aa: CASSAGGAMNEQFF
CDR3nt: TGTGCCAGCAGTGCAGGGGGCGCGATGAATGAGCAGTTCTTC

abundance: .
d_gene: .
j_gene: TRBJ2-2
v_gene: TRBV11-2
CDR3aa: CASSVVRYTGELFF
CDR3nt: TGTGCCAGCAGCGTAGTCCGATACACCGGGGAGCTGTTTTTT

abundance: .
d_gene: .
j_gene: TRBJ2-2
v_gene: TRBV2
CDR3aa: CASSRESTGELFF
CDR3nt: TGTGCCAGCAGCAGAGAGTCCACCGGGGAGCTGTTTTTT

abundance: .
d_gene: TRBD2
j_gene: TRBJ2-1
v_gene: TRBV5-5
CDR3aa: CASSLLSGVSYNEQFF
CDR3nt: TGTGCCAGCAGCCTTTTAAGCGGGGTTTCCTACAATGAGCAGTTCTTC

abundance: few
d_gene: .
j_gene: TRBJ1-1
v_gene: TRBV4-3
CDR3aa: CASSQDKGMNTEAFF
CDR3nt: TGCGCCAGCAGCCAAGATAAGGGGATGAACACTGAAGCTTTCTTT

abundance: .
d_gene: TRBD2
j_gene: TRBJ2-2
v_gene: TRBV7-3
CDR3aa: CASSTSGSRSAAGELFF
CDR3nt: TGTGCCAGCTCGACGAGCGGGAGTCGATCCGCCGCCGGGGAGCTGTTTTTT

abundance: .
d_gene: TRBD1
j_gene: TRBJ1-2
v_gene: TRBV10-3
CDR3aa: CAIAEQGQAIGYTF
CDR3nt: TGTGCCATCGCCGAACAGGGACAGGCAATAGGCTACACCTTC

abundance: once
d_gene: .
j_gene: TRBJ2-2
v_gene: TRBV4-2
CDR3aa: CASSQGRDSLNTGELFF
CDR3nt: TGTGCCAGCAGCCAGGGCCGGGACTCCCTGAACACCGGGGAGCTGTTTTTT

abundance: .
d_gene: TRBD1
j_gene: TRBJ1-1
v_gene: TRBV28
CDR3aa: CASSLSARGTEAFF
CDR3nt: TGTGCCAGCAGTTTATCCGCCAGGGGGACTGAAGCTTTCTTT

abundance: .
d_gene: TRBD1
j_gene: TRBJ1-5
v_gene: TRBV18
CDR3aa: CASSPGQGGYQPQHF
CDR3nt: TGTGCCAGCTCACCGGGACAGGGGGGGTATCAGCCCCAGCATTTT

abundance: many
d_gene: .
j_gene: TRBJ1-5
v_gene: TRBV7-2
CDR3aa: CASSLSRDIEPQHF
CDR3nt: TGTGCCAGCAGCTTGTCCCGGGACATTGAGCCCCAGCATTTT

abundance: .
d_gene: TRBD2
j_gene: TRBJ2-1
v_gene: TRBV7-2
CDR3aa: CASSLVSGSVNEQFF
CDR3nt: TGTGCCAGCAGCTTAGTTAGCGGGAGTGTTAATGAGCAGTTCTTC

abundance: .
d_gene: .
j_gene: TRBJ1-5
v_gene: TRBV7-2
CDR3aa: CASSLVGGNQPQHF
CDR3nt: TGTGCCAGCAGCTTAGTCGGCGGTAATCAGCCCCAGCATTTT

abundance: once
d_gene: TRBD1
j_gene: TRBJ2-6
v_gene: TRBV10-3
CDR3aa: CAISAGGHTGANVLTF
CDR3nt: TGTGCCATCAGTGCAGGGGGACATACCGGGGCCAACGTCCTGACTTTC

abundance: .
d_gene: TRBD2
j_gene: TRBJ2-7
v_gene: TRBV28
CDR3aa: CASSLLGLAGEYEQYF
CDR3nt: TGTGCCAGCAGTTTATTAGGACTAGCGGGAGAGTACGAGCAGTACTTC

abundance: few
d_gene: .
j_gene: TRBJ1-1
v_gene: TRBV28
CDR3aa: CASSLGRRAFF
CDR3nt: TGTGCCAGCAGTTTGGGCCGGAGGGCTTTCTTT

abundance: .
d_gene: TRBD1
j_gene: TRBJ2-7
v_gene: TRBV18
CDR3aa: CASSTNRGGSYEQYF
CDR3nt: TGTGCCAGCTCAACCAACAGGGGTGGGTCCTACGAGCAGTACTTC

abundance: .
d_gene: TRBD2
j_gene: TRBJ2-5
v_gene: TRBV2
CDR3aa: CASSDRASGRETQYF
CDR3nt: TGTGCCAGCAGTGATAGGGCTAGCGGGAGGGAGACCCAGTACTTC

abundance: .
d_gene: .
j_gene: TRBJ1-5
v_gene: TRBV19
CDR3aa: CASNPWGPNSNQPQHF
CDR3nt: TGTGCCAGTAACCCGTGGGGACCGAATAGCAATCAGCCCCAGCATTTT

abundance: .
d_gene: .
j_gene: TRBJ1-2
v_gene: TRBV2
CDR3aa: CASSAQNYGYTF
CDR3nt: TGTGCCAGCAGTGCCCAGAACTATGGCTACACCTTC

abundance: .
d_gene: .
j_gene: TRBJ2-3
v_gene: TRBV7-8
CDR3aa: CASSWAGRERSDTQYF
CDR3nt: TGTGCCAGCAGCTGGGCCGGGCGGGAAAGGTCAGATACGCAGTATTTT

abundance: .
d_gene: .
j_gene: TRBJ2-2
v_gene: TRBV5-1
CDR3aa: CASSLQGTNTGELFF
CDR3nt: TGCGCCAGCAGCTTGCAGGGGACGAACACCGGGGAGCTGTTTTTT

abundance: .
d_gene: TRBD1
j_gene: TRBJ1-5
v_gene: TRBV7-2
CDR3aa: CASSSGQGDQPQHF
CDR3nt: TGTGCCAGCAGCTCGGGACAGGGGGATCAGCCCCAGCATTTT

abundance: .
d_gene: TRBD2
j_gene: TRBJ2-3
v_gene: TRBV14
CDR3aa: CASSLGLAESTDTQYF
CDR3nt: TGTGCCAGCAGCCTGGGACTAGCGGAAAGCACAGATACGCAGTATTTT

abundance: .
d_gene: TRBD1
j_gene: TRBJ2-7
v_gene: TRBV5-4
CDR3aa: CASSLQGARYEQYF
CDR3nt: TGTGCCAGCAGCTTACAGGGGGCCCGCTACGAGCAGTACTTC

abundance: .
d_gene: TRBD1
j_gene: TRBJ2-7
v_gene: TRBV5-1
CDR3aa: CASSTRQGPSSYEQYF
CDR3nt: TGCGCCAGCAGCACCCGACAGGGACCAAGCTCCTACGAGCAGTACTTC

abundance: .
d_gene: .
j_gene: TRBJ2-5
v_gene: TRBV9
CDR3aa: CASSATMKETQYF
CDR3nt: TGTGCCAGCAGCGCGACAATGAAAGAGACCCAGTACTTC

abundance: .
d_gene: TRBD1
j_gene: TRBJ2-5
v_gene: TRBV19
CDR3aa: CASSPGGETQYF
CDR3nt: TGTGCCAGTAGTCCAGGGGGAGAGACCCAGTACTTC

abundance: .
d_gene: .
j_gene: TRBJ2-7
v_gene: TRBV7-2
CDR3aa: CASSLVLDGEQYF
CDR3nt: TGTGCCAGCAGCTTAGTACTAGATGGCGAGCAGTACTTC

abundance: .
d_gene: .
j_gene: TRBJ2-7
v_gene: TRBV10-2
CDR3aa: CASSWAYEQYF
CDR3nt: TGCGCCTCATCTTGGGCCTACGAGCAGTACTTC

abundance: .
d_gene: .
j_gene: TRBJ2-2
v_gene: TRBV2
CDR3aa: CANRRGLTGELFF
CDR3nt: TGTGCCAACAGGCGGGGGCTCACCGGGGAGCTGTTTTTT

abundance: .
d_gene: .
j_gene: TRBJ1-5
v_gene: TRBV2
CDR3aa: CASRPGRGSNQPQHF
CDR3nt: TGTGCCAGCAGGCCGGGGCGCGGGAGCAATCAGCCCCAGCATTTT

abundance: .
d_gene: .
j_gene: TRBJ1-5
v_gene: TRBV28
CDR3aa: CASSPWDTRNQPQHF
CDR3nt: TGTGCCAGCAGTCCTTGGGACACCCGCAATCAGCCCCAGCATTTT

abundance: .
d_gene: .
j_gene: TRBJ2-2
v_gene: TRBV19
CDR3aa: CASSFTGELFF
CDR3nt: TGTGCCTCTAGCTTCACCGGGGAGCTGTTTTTT

abundance: once
d_gene: .
j_gene: TRBJ2-2
v_gene: TRBV28
CDR3aa: CASSFATGELFF
CDR3nt: TGTGCCAGCAGTTTTGCCACCGGGGAGCTGTTTTTT

abundance: .
d_gene: .
j_gene: TRBJ2-7
v_gene: TRBV11-2
CDR3aa: CASSLGSGVNEQYF
CDR3nt: TGTGCCAGCAGCCTAGGATCAGGGGTCAACGAGCAGTACTTC

abundance: .
d_gene: .
j_gene: TRBJ2-2
v_gene: TRBV13
CDR3aa: CASIKYGTNTGELFF
CDR3nt: TGTGCCAGCATAAAGTACGGGACCAACACCGGGGAGCTGTTTTTT

abundance: .
d_gene: .
j_gene: TRBJ2-7
v_gene: TRBV4-1
CDR3aa: CASSRRPELAVSSYEQYF
CDR3nt: TGCGCCAGCAGCCGGCGCCCAGAACTAGCTGTTAGCTCCTACGAGCAGTACTTC

abundance: .
d_gene: .
j_gene: TRBJ1-2
v_gene: TRBV18
CDR3aa: CASSPPGRDVGYGYTF
CDR3nt: TGTGCCAGCTCACCACCGGGTAGGGACGTGGGTTATGGCTACACCTTC

abundance: .
d_gene: .
j_gene: TRBJ2-3
v_gene: TRBV9
CDR3aa: CASSVAGELNTDTQYF
CDR3nt: TGTGCCAGCAGCGTAGCTGGGGAGCTTAACACAGATACGCAGTATTTT

abundance: .
d_gene: .
j_gene: TRBJ2-1
v_gene: TRBV7-6
CDR3aa: CASSPTWASRRSSEQFF
CDR3nt: TGTGCCAGCAGCCCTACCTGGGCTAGTCGGAGGAGTAGTGAGCAGTTCTTC

abundance: .
d_gene: .
j_gene: TRBJ2-7
v_gene: TRBV5-4
CDR3aa: CASSSYRGGGYEQYF
CDR3nt: TGTGCCAGCAGCTCTTACCGGGGAGGGGGATACGAGCAGTACTTC

abundance: .
d_gene: TRBD1
j_gene: TRBJ1-3
v_gene: TRBV5-1
CDR3aa: CASSLVPDRAGGNTIYF
CDR3nt: TGCGCCAGCAGCTTGGTGCCCGACAGGGCGGGTGGAAACACCATATATTTT

abundance: .
d_gene: .
j_gene: TRBJ2-1
v_gene: TRBV9
CDR3aa: CASNSAGRSYNEQFF
CDR3nt: TGTGCCAGCAATTCGGCGGGTAGGTCCTACAATGAGCAGTTCTTC

abundance: .
d_gene: TRBD2
j_gene: TRBJ2-3
v_gene: TRBV7-9
CDR3aa: CASSSTSGPSWGTQYF
CDR3nt: TGTGCCAGCAGCTCGACTAGCGGCCCCTCCTGGGGTACGCAGTATTTT

abundance: .
d_gene: TRBD2
j_gene: TRBJ2-3
v_gene: TRBV11-3
CDR3aa: CASSSGGLAGGLTDTQYF
CDR3nt: TGTGCCAGCAGCTCCGGGGGACTAGCGGGAGGACTCACAGATACGCAGTATTTT

abundance: few
d_gene: TRBD1
j_gene: TRBJ1-2
v_gene: TRBV19
CDR3aa: CASSSQPGQGYGYTF
CDR3nt: TGTGCCAGTAGTTCCCAACCGGGACAGGGTTATGGCTACACCTTC

abundance: .
d_gene: .
j_gene: TRBJ1-4
v_gene: TRBV27
CDR3aa: CASTFQGRNEKLFF
CDR3nt: TGTGCCAGCACCTTCCAGGGCCGGAATGAAAAACTGTTTTTT

abundance: .
d_gene: .
j_gene: TRBJ2-7
v_gene: TRBV6-1
CDR3aa: CASSPVYEQYF
CDR3nt: TGTGCCAGCAGCCCAGTCTACGAGCAGTACTTC